The 14 T cell receptor beta chains in this list originate from one sample, sequenced in a study of response to subunit inactivated influenza vaccine. From the RT-PCR reads, TCRdb called clonotypes with MiXCR, one entry per CDR3 protein. The profile shows about 780,000 distinct CDR3 sequences, around 18% of them singletons. The sequencing here drew on PBMCs from blood, taken more than 4 days after vaccination. These TCRs come from a man aged 45 to 65 who received an inactivated influenza vaccine.

The J gene is TRBJ1-3, the V gene TRBV12-3 or TRBV12-4; tentatively, D is TRBD1 (6 bases). The CDR3 contains 15 residues. The ends were cut back, 1 base at V and 3 bases at J, with 10 bases in the middle. The CDR3 is CASSLGGAVGNTIYF. The CDR3 nucleotides are TGTGCCAGCAGTTTAGGGGGGGCAGTTGGAAACACCATATATTTT.

The gene calls are TRBV7-8 and TRBJ1-1; D remains ambiguous. V was cut by 3 bases and J by 0 bases, with 11 bases left in between. This CDR3 is built from 15 residues. Germline CDR1 reads SGHVS; CDR2 reads FQNEAQ. CDR3 sequence: CASSFRGQLNTEAFF. The CDR3 coding sequence is TGTGCCAGCAGCTTCCGGGGTCAGCTGAACACTGAAGCTTTCTTT.

The genes are TRBV9 and TRBJ2-1; D gene uncertain. Trimming cost V 0 bases and J 1 base, with 11 bases left between them. Germline V gene data show CDR1 as SGDLS and CDR2 as YYNGEE. This CDR3 has 16 residues. Here the CDR3 DNA reads TGTGCCAGCAGCGTAGTTGGCGGAGTATCCTACAATGAGCAGTTCTTC. It codes for CASSVVGGVSYNEQFF.

CDR3 bases: TGCGCCAGCAGCCCGAGCGGGCCCGAGCAGTACTTC. This translates into CASSPSGPEQYF. The chain is built from TRBV5-1 and TRBJ2-7, with D possibly TRBD2 on 6 matching bases. V lost 4 bases and J 6 bases, leaving 11 bases between the germline ends. Germline V gene lookup returns CDR1 SGHRS and CDR2 YFSETQ. The CDR3 runs 12 residues.

The J gene is TRBJ2-1, the V gene TRBV18; perhaps TRBD1 as D (5 bases). There are 15 residues in the CDR3. In germline, CDR1 is KGHSH, CDR2 LQKENI. Trimming took 2 bases from V and 2 from J, leaving 10 bases between them. CDR3 sequence reads: CASSPSRQTYNEQFF. In DNA form, the CDR3 reads TGTGCCAGCTCACCATCGAGACAGACCTACAATGAGCAGTTCTTC.

This clonotype came up a few times. This chain connects TRBV7-2 to TRBJ1-1; TRBD1 matches at 7 bases. The CDR3 consists of 16 residues. J lost 7 bases, V lost 5 bases, and 16 bases had no gene match. The V gene's germline CDR1 is SGHTA and CDR2 FQGNSA. The CDR3 region is CASSRRSRQGRSEAFF. DNA for the CDR3: TGTGCCAGCAGCCGGCGGTCGAGACAGGGACGAAGTGAAGCTTTCTTT. Full variable domain (missing parts from reference TRBV7-2 and TRBJ1-1): GAGVSQSPSNKVTEKGKDVELRCDPISGHTALYWYRQSLGQGLEFLIYFQGNSAPDKSGLPSDRFSAERTGGSVSTLTIQRTQQEDSAVYLCASSRRSRQGRSEAFFGQGTRLTVV.

The gene calls are TRBV7-3 and TRBJ2-2; 7 bases agree with TRBD2. CDR3 length: 17 amino acids. Trimming at V came to 5 bases and at J to 2 bases, leaving 11 bases not matched to a gene. In germline, CDR1 is SGHTA, CDR2 FQGTGA. The CDR3 here is CASSHSGAGTNTGELFF. CDR3 nucleotide sequence: TGTGCCAGCAGCCATTCCGGAGCGGGAACTAACACCGGGGAGCTGTTTTTT.

This clonotype turned up a few times. J is TRBJ2-1 and V is TRBV4-3, with 11 bases fitting TRBD2. Germline CDR1 and CDR2: LGHNA and YSLEER. Trimming took 4 bases from V and 0 from J; bases not matched to a gene: 5. The CDR3 has 17 residues. The CDR3 region has the DNA TGCGCCAGCAGCCCGTCTAGCGGGGGGAGCTCCTACAATGAGCAGTTCTTC. Protein: CASSPSSGGSSYNEQFF.

The chain joins TRBV5-6 to TRBJ2-1; D may be TRBD2 (6 bases). V lost 0 bases to trimming and J lost 4 bases, with 14 bases between them. Germline V gene sequence: CDR1 SGHDT, CDR2 YYEEEE. There are 16 residues in the CDR3. Here the CDR3 reads CASSLASGTVYNEQFF. Here the CDR3 DNA reads TGTGCCAGCAGCTTGGCGTCTGGGACTGTATACAATGAGCAGTTCTTC.

In nucleotides, the CDR3 is TGTGCCAGCAGCCAGAATACTTTATCTGAAGCTTTCTTT. It translates to CASSQNTLSEAFF. The genes are TRBV4-2 and TRBJ1-1; D is unresolved. This CDR3 is 13 amino acids long. The germline V and J ends were trimmed by 3 bases and 6 bases, with 11 bases remaining between them. Germline loops: CDR1 LGHNA, CDR2 YNFKEQ.

This clonotype was picked up a small number of times. V is TRBV29-1 and J is TRBJ2-3, with 8 bases fitting TRBD2. J gave up 2 bases and V 4 bases, and 14 bases lay outside the gene matches. Looked up from germline, CDR1 is SQVTM and CDR2 is ANQGSEA. The CDR3 spans 17 residues. CDR3 region: CSVGTSRTPVTTDTQYF. For the CDR3, the DNA is TGCAGCGTTGGGACTAGCCGAACCCCTGTTACCACAGATACGCAGTATTTT.

Only a few counts were recorded for this clonotype. The V gene is TRBV20-1, the J gene TRBJ2-2; weak D call: TRBD2 (6 bases). With 3 bases removed from V and 8 bases from J, the gap between germline ends came to 13 bases. The germline V gene encodes CDR1 DFQATT and CDR2 SNEGSKA (reference sequence). The CDR3 covers 13 residues. The CDR3 sequence is CSASPSGWGELFF. The CDR3 bases are TGCAGTGCTAGTCCCAGCGGGTGGGGGGAGCTGTTTTTT.

This CDR3 is CASSQGTAANYGYTF. The CDR3, as DNA: TGCGCCAGCAGCCAAGGGACAGCCGCTAACTATGGCTACACCTTC. V and J are TRBV4-1 and TRBJ1-2; tentatively, D is TRBD1 (6 bases). CDR1 and CDR2 from the germline V gene are MGHRA and YSYEKL. The CDR3 consists of 15 residues. Between the trimmed V and J ends, which lost 1 base and 0 bases, there was a span of 9 bases.

This clonotype appeared many times. V usage is TRBV4-3 and J usage is TRBJ2-5; possibly TRBD2 for D (6 bases). Germline V lookup: CDR1 LGHNA, CDR2 YSLEER. Trimming took off 0 bases at V and 5 bases at J, with 13 bases between the two ends. The CDR3 consists of 15 residues. CDR3 amino acids: CASSQDLLASETQYF. For the CDR3, the DNA is TGCGCCAGCAGCCAAGATCTTCTAGCGTCTGAGACCCAGTACTTC.